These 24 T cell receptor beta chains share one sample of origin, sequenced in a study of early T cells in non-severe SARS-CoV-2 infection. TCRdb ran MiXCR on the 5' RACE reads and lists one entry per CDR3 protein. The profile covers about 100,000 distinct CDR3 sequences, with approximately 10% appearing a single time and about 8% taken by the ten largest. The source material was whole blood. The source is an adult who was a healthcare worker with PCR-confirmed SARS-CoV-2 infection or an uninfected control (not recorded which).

Here the CDR3 reads CASSADMPYYEQYF. CDR3 sequence (DNA): TGTGCCAGCTCCGCGGACATGCCTTACTACGAGCAGTACTTC. The chain is built from TRBV18 and TRBJ2-7; D may be TRBD1 (5 bases). The germline V gene encodes CDR1 KGHSH and CDR2 LQKENI. V dropped 6 bases and J dropped 3 bases, with 15 bases sitting between them. The CDR3 length is 14 residues.

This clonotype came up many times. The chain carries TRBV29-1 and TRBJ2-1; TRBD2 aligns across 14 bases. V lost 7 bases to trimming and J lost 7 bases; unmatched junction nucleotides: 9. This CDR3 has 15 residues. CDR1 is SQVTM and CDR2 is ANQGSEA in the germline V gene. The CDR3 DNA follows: TGCAGCGCCCGCGGACTAGCGGGAGGTAGGAATGAGCAGTTCTTC. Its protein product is CSARGLAGGRNEQFF.

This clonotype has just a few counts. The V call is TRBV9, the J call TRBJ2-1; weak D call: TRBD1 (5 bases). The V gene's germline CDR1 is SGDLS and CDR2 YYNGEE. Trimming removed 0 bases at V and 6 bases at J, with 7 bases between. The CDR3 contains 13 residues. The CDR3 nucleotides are TGTGCCAGCAGCGTAGGACAGACCAATGAGCAGTTCTTC. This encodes CASSVGQTNEQFF.

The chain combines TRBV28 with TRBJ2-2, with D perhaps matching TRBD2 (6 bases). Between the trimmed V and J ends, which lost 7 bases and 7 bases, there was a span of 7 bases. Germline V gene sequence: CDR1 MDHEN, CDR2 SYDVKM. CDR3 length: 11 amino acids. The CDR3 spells CASIGGGELFF. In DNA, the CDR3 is TGTGCCAGCATCGGGGGCGGGGAGCTGTTTTTT.

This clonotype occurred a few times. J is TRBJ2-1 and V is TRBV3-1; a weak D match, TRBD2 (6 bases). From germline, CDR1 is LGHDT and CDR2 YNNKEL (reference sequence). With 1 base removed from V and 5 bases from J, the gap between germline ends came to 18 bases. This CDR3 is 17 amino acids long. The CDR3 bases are TGTGCCAGCAGCCAAGGTGATAGCGGAGGGGTCCACAATGAGCAGTTCTTC. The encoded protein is CASSQGDSGGVHNEQFF.

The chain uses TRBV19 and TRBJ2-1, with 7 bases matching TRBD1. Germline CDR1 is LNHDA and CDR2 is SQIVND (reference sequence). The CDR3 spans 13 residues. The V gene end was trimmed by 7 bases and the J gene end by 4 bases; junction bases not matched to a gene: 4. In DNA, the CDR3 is TGTGCCAGTAAGGGACAGTTATACAATGAGCAGTTCTTC. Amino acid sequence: CASKGQLYNEQFF.

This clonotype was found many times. For the CDR3, the DNA is TGCAGCGTTGAGGGGGACAAATCCTACGAGCAGTACTTC. It yields the protein CSVEGDKSYEQYF. V gene TRBV29-1 combines with J gene TRBJ2-7; D might be TRBD1 (6 bases). Germline loops: CDR1 SQVTM, CDR2 ANQGSEA. The CDR3 contains 13 residues. The ends were cut back, 3 bases at V and 1 base at J, with 10 bases in the middle.

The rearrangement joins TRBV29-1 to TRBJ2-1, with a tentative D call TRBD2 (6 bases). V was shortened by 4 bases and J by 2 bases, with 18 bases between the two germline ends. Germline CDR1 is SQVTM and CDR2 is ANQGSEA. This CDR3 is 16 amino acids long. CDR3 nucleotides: TGCAGCGTTGGCGGGGAGAGCGGAAAGACCTACAATGAGCAGTTCTTC. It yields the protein CSVGGESGKTYNEQFF.

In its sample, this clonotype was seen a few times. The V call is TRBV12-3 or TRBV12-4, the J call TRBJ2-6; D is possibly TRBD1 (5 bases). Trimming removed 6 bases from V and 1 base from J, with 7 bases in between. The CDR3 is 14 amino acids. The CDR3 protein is CASSDRSGANVLTF. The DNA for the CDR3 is TGTGCCAGCAGCGACAGATCTGGGGCCAACGTCCTGACTTTC.

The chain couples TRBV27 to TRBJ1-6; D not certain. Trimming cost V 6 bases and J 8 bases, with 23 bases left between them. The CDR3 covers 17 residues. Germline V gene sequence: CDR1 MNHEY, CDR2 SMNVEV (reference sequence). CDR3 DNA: TGTGCCAGCAGCCCAATCGGATCTTTTTTCGTGGATTCACCCCTCCACTTT. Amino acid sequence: CASSPIGSFFVDSPLHF.

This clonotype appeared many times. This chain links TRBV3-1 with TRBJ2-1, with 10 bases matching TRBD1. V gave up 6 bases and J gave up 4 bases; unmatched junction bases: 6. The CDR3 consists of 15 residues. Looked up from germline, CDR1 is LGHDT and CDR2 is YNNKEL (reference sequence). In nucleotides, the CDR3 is TGTGCCAGCAGTCGAGGACAGGGGGTTTACAATGAGCAGTTCTTC. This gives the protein CASSRGQGVYNEQFF.

The CDR3 DNA sequence: TGTGCCAGCAGCCAAGATAGTTGGTCGAGCTCCTACGAGCAGTACTTC. It translates to CASSQDSWSSSYEQYF. V gene TRBV4-2 combines with J gene TRBJ2-7; D gene ambiguous. CDR3 size: 16 residues. The germline V gene has CDR1 LGHNA and CDR2 YNFKEQ. V shed 0 bases and J shed 0 bases, with 12 bases lying between them.

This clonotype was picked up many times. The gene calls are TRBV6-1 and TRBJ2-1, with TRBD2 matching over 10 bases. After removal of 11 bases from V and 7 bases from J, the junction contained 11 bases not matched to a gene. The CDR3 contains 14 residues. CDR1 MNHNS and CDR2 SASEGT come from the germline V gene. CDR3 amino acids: CASARISGRNEQFF. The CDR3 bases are TGTGCCTCAGCGAGAATTAGCGGGAGGAATGAGCAGTTCTTC.

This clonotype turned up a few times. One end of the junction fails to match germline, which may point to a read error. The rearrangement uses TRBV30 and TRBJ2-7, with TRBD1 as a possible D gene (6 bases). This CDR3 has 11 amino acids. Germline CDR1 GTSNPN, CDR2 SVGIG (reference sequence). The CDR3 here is CAWSVVGARFF. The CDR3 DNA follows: TGTGCCTGGAGTGTGGTGGGGGCGCGATTTTTC.

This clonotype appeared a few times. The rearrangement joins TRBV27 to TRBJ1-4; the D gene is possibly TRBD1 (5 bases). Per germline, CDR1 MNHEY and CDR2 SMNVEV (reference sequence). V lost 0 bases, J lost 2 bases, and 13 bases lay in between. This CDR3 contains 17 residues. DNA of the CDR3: TGTGCCAGCAGTTTATCGCCAGGGTATAGCACTAATGAAAAACTGTTTTTT. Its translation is CASSLSPGYSTNEKLFF.

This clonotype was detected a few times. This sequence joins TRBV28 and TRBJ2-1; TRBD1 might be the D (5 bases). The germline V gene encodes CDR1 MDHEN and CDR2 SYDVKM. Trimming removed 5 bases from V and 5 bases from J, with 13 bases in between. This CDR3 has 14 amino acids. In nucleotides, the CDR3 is TGTGCCAGCAGTCACGGAACAGGAGACAATGAGCAGTTCTTC. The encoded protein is CASSHGTGDNEQFF. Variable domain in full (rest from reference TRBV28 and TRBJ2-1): DVKVTQSSRYLVKRTGEKVFLECVQDMDHENMFWYRQDPGLGLRLIYFSYDVKMKEKGDIPEGYSVSREKKERFSLILESASTNQTSMYLCASSHGTGDNEQFFGPGTRLTVL.

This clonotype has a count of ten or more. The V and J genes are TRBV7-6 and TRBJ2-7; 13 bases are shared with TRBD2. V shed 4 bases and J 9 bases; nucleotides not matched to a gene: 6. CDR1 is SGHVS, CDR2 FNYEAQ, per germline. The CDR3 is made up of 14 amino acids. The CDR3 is CASSSQGLAGMQYF. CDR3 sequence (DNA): TGTGCCAGCAGCTCTCAGGGACTAGCGGGAATGCAGTACTTC.

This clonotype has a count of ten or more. CDR3 nucleotides: TGCAGTGCGACCCCCGTGACAGGGTCTGCAGAGACCCAGTACTTC. This sequence encodes CSATPVTGSAETQYF. The chain combines TRBV20-1 with TRBJ2-5; 7 bases map to TRBD1. Trimming took 6 bases from V and 4 from J; bases not matched to a gene: 14. CDR1 DFQATT and CDR2 SNEGSKA come from the germline V gene (reference sequence). The CDR3 is 15 amino acids.

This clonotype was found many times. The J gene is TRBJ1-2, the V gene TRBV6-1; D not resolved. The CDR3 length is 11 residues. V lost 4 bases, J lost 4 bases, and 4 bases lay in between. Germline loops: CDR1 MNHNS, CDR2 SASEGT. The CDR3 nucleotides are TGTGCCAGCAGTGCCAGCTATGGCTACACCTTC. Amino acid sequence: CASSASYGYTF.

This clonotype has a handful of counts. CDR3 amino acids: CASRLISTDTQYF. CDR3 nucleotide sequence: TGTGCCAGCAGATTGATAAGCACAGATACGCAGTATTTT. The chain recombines TRBV6-5 with TRBJ2-3, with D uncertain. The ends were cut back, 6 bases at V and 0 bases at J, with 7 bases in the middle. This CDR3 is built from 13 residues. Germline V lookup: CDR1 MNHEY, CDR2 SVGAGI.

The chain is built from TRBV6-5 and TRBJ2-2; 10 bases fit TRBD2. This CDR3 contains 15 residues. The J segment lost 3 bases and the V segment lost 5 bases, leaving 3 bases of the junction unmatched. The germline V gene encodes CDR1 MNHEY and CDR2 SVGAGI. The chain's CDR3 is CASSIAGGYTGELFF. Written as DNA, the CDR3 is TGTGCCAGCAGTATAGCGGGAGGATACACCGGGGAGCTGTTTTTT.

Here the CDR3 DNA reads TGCAGCGTTGTGGGGAGCCATGGCTACACCTTC. Its translation is CSVVGSHGYTF. The rearrangement uses TRBV29-1 and TRBJ1-2, with D unresolved. Germline CDR1 reads SQVTM; CDR2 reads ANQGSEA. This CDR3 is 11 amino acids long. Trimming left V 4 bases short and J 6 bases short, with 9 bases between.

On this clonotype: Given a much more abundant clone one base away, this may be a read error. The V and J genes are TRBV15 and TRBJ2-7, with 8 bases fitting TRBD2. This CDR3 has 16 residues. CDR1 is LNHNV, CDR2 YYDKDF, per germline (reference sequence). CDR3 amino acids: CAASRDRGLVAYEQYF. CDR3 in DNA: TGTGCCGCCAGCAGGGATAGGGGACTAGTCGCCTACGAGCAGTACTTC.

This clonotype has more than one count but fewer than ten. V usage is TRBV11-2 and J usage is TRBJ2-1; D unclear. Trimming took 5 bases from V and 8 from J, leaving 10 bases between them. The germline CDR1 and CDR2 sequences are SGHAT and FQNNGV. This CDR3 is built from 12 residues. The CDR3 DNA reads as TGTGCCAGCAGCCATTCACTCCATGAGCAGTTCTTC. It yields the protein CASSHSLHEQFF.